The 29 T cell receptor beta chains in this list originate from one sample, sequenced in a study of T cells after yellow fever vaccination. Via MiXCR, TCRdb re-called the 5' RACE reads, giving one row per CDR3 protein. The table has fewer than 650,000 distinct CDR3 sequences, 21% seen once. The sequenced sample was PBMCs, obtained roughly 20 days after the first yellow fever vaccination. The origin of the receptors is a man in his late teens or twenties who received the YFV17D yellow fever vaccine.

The chain recombines TRBV5-1 with TRBJ2-5; TRBD1 agrees at 8 bases. The trim removed 3 bases at V and 5 bases at J, leaving 3 bases unmatched. CDR3 size: 13 residues. CDR1 is SGHRS, CDR2 YFSETQ, per germline. The CDR3: CASSSGGGETQYF. The CDR3 DNA reads TGCGCCAGCAGCTCAGGGGGCGGGGAGACCCAGTACTTC.

This clonotype was recorded a few times. The CDR3 spells CATALRGGGELFF. The CDR3 DNA reads TGTGCCACCGCCCTGAGGGGCGGCGGGGAGCTGTTTTTT. The rearrangement links TRBV24-1 to TRBJ2-2; D possibly uses TRBD1 or TRBD2 (5 bases each). This CDR3 contains 13 residues. Looked up from germline, CDR1 is KGHDR and CDR2 is SFDVKD. Trimming pared 9 bases from V and 7 bases from J, leaving 14 bases between.

This clonotype appeared a few times. This chain uses TRBV7-8 with TRBJ2-5; D ambiguous. V lost 0 bases and J lost 4, with 18 bases in between. This CDR3 is 17 amino acids long. CDR1 SGHVS and CDR2 FQNEAQ come from the germline V gene. CDR3 sequence: CASSLARIPSGPETQYF. In nucleotides, the CDR3 is TGTGCCAGCAGCTTAGCGAGGATTCCATCGGGCCCAGAGACCCAGTACTTC. Full variable domain (outside the CDR3, taken from reference TRBV7-8 and TRBJ2-5): GAGVSQSPRYKVAKRGQDVALRCDPISGHVSLFWYQQALGQGPEFLTYFQNEAQLDKSGLPSDRFFAERPEGSVSTLKIQRTQQEDSAVYLCASSLARIPSGPETQYFGPGTRLLVL.

CDR3 sequence: CASSFAGTGSTEAFF. CDR3 DNA: TGTGCCAGCAGCTTCGCCGGGACAGGGAGCACTGAAGCTTTCTTT. The chain combines TRBV6-1 with TRBJ1-1, with 9 bases matching TRBD1. V was clipped by 6 bases and J by 4 bases; unmatched bases: 9. The germline V gene encodes CDR1 MNHNS and CDR2 SASEGT. The CDR3 covers 15 residues.

The rearrangement joins TRBV5-1 to TRBJ2-2, with D unresolved. Germline V gene lookup returns CDR1 SGHRS and CDR2 YFSETQ. The germline V and J ends were trimmed by 3 bases and 5 bases, with 11 bases remaining between them. The CDR3 extends over 14 amino acids. CDR3 amino acids: CASSSPEGTGELFF. CDR3 coding DNA: TGCGCCAGCAGCTCTCCCGAAGGAACCGGGGAGCTGTTTTTT. Drawing the rest from reference TRBV5-1 and TRBJ2-2, the complete variable domain is KAGVTQTPRYLIKTRGQQVTLSCSPISGHRSVSWYQQTPGQGLQFLFEYFSETQRNKGNFPGRFSGRQFSNSRSEMNVSTLELGDSALYLCASSSPEGTGELFFGEGSRLTVL.

V gene TRBV12-3 or TRBV12-4 combines with J gene TRBJ1-4; D is unclear. The CDR3 consists of 15 residues. V was cut by 3 bases and J by 0 bases, with 8 bases left in between. The CDR3 loop reads CASSFYGATNEKLFF. The CDR3 DNA follows: TGTGCCAGCAGTTTCTACGGTGCAACTAATGAAAAACTGTTTTTT.

The sample holds a few counts of this clonotype. The chain uses TRBV7-9 and TRBJ2-1; 11 nucleotides match TRBD2. Looked up from germline, CDR1 is SEHNR and CDR2 is FQNEAQ (reference sequence). The CDR3 is 15 amino acids. V trimming: 5 bases; J trimming: 8 bases; junction bases outside the gene matches: 8. The CDR3 loop reads CASSMGLAELDEQFF. The CDR3 DNA reads as TGTGCCAGCAGCATGGGACTAGCGGAGCTCGATGAGCAGTTCTTC.

V is TRBV7-2 and J is TRBJ2-1; 15 positions agree with TRBD2. Germline V gene sequence: CDR1 SGHTA, CDR2 FQGNSA. J lost 10 bases, V lost 1 base, and 8 bases had no gene match. The CDR3 loop spans 17 amino acids. CDR3 DNA sequence: TGTGCCAGCAGCTTAGTGAGGACTAGCGGGGGGGCCAGCGAGCAGTTCTTC. This translates into CASSLVRTSGGASEQFF.

In DNA, the CDR3 is TGCAGCATAAGGACAGGGGGGAGTACTAATGAAAAACTGTTTTTT. Protein product: CSIRTGGSTNEKLFF. The V call is TRBV29-1, the J call TRBJ1-4, with 10 bases matching TRBD1. Germline V gene data show CDR1 as SQVTM and CDR2 as ANQGSEA. V was clipped by 8 bases and J by 2 bases; unmatched bases: 8. There are 15 residues in the CDR3.

The sample holds a few counts of this clonotype. The chain joins TRBV13 to TRBJ2-3; 12 bases are shared with TRBD2. The V gene's germline CDR1 is PRHDT and CDR2 FYEKMQ (reference sequence). The CDR3 is made up of 17 amino acids. Losses at the gene ends were 3 bases for V and 2 bases for J; bases not matched to a gene: 6. CDR3 coding DNA: TGTGCCAGCAGCTTTATCGGACTAGCGGGGACCACAGATACGCAGTATTTT. Its protein product is CASSFIGLAGTTDTQYF.

This sequence joins TRBV7-9 and TRBJ1-1; weak D call: TRBD1 (5 bases). CDR1 is SEHNR, CDR2 FQNEAQ, per germline (reference sequence). CDR3 length: 15 amino acids. The V end was cut by 5 bases, the J end by 5 bases, with 18 bases between. The CDR3 DNA sequence: TGTGCCAGCAGCGGGGGTTGGGGGACCGAAACTGAAGCTTTCTTT. Amino acids: CASSGGWGTETEAFF.

The chain recombines TRBV29-1 with TRBJ2-1; TRBD1 or TRBD2 may be the D gene (6 bases each). Trimming took off 5 bases at V and 3 bases at J, with 11 bases between the two ends. CDR1 SQVTM and CDR2 ANQGSEA come from the germline V gene. This CDR3 has 13 residues. CDR3 nucleotides: TGCAGCGTTCGGGGGCGTCTCTACAATGAGCAGTTCTTC. It translates to CSVRGRLYNEQFF.

This clonotype came up many times. The rearrangement uses TRBV10-3 and TRBJ1-2, with TRBD1 matching over 9 bases. The CDR3 length is 12 residues. Germline trimming cut 8 bases from V and 7 bases from J; bases unmatched to any gene: 5. Per germline, CDR1 ENHRY and CDR2 SYGVKD. The CDR3 DNA follows: TGTGCCATCCTACAGGGGGCAAGTGGCTACACCTTC. Amino acid sequence: CAILQGASGYTF.

In DNA, the CDR3 is TGTGCCAGCAGTTTATCAGGGGTTAACAATCAGCCCCAGCATTTT. It specifies CASSLSGVNNQPQHF. V and J are TRBV12-3 or TRBV12-4 and TRBJ1-5; a weak D match, TRBD1 (6 bases). The CDR3 totals 15 residues. V lost 2 bases and J 3 bases, leaving 11 bases between the germline ends.

The table lists this clonotype with a few counts. For the CDR3, the DNA is TGTGCCAGTACCCCACTAGCGGGGAGGACAGATACGCAGTATTTT. It yields the protein CASTPLAGRTDTQYF. The V and J genes are TRBV19 and TRBJ2-3; 10 bases fit TRBD2. The CDR3 spans 15 residues. Germline V gene sequence: CDR1 LNHDA, CDR2 SQIVND (reference sequence). The V gene end was trimmed by 7 bases and the J gene end by 3 bases; junction bases not matched to a gene: 7.

CDR3 nucleotides: TGTGCCAGCAGCGTGGGTGGGATTGCCTACGAGCAGTACGTC. Protein sequence: CASSVGGIAYEQYV. The chain links TRBV11-2 to TRBJ2-7, with unresolved D. V was clipped by 5 bases and J by 2 bases, with 13 bases between them. The CDR3 runs to 14 residues. Germline V gene sequence: CDR1 SGHAT, CDR2 FQNNGV.

Remarks on this clonotype: The junction differs from germline at one of its ends, possibly a read error. The V gene is TRBV7-9, the J gene TRBJ1-4; D not resolved. From germline, CDR1 is SEHNR and CDR2 FQNEAQ (reference sequence). CDR3 length: 12 residues. DNA for the CDR3: TGTGCCAGCAGCCCAGCTTTATGGGAACCGATTTTT. It yields the protein CASSPALWEPIF.

This clonotype was counted only a few times. The chain carries TRBV29-1 and TRBJ2-2; no reliable D call. Trimming took 1 base from V and 5 from J, leaving 8 bases between them. Germline CDR1 and CDR2: SQVTM and ANQGSEA. The CDR3 has 13 amino acids. The CDR3 sequence is CSVEVAETGELFF. The CDR3, as DNA: TGCAGCGTTGAAGTGGCCGAGACCGGGGAGCTGTTTTTT.

There are a few counts of this clonotype. The gene calls are TRBV6-5 and TRBJ2-3, with 12 bases lining up with TRBD2. Germline trimming cut 6 bases from V and 0 bases from J; bases unmatched to any gene: 7. The CDR3 spans 17 residues. Germline V gives CDR1 MNHEY, CDR2 SVGAGI. The CDR3 nucleotides read TGTGCCAGCAGGCCTTATCTAGCGGGGGGGAGCACAGATACGCAGTATTTT. Translated: CASRPYLAGGSTDTQYF.

This clonotype turned up a few times. The chain combines TRBV5-6 with TRBJ2-1; maybe TRBD1 (6 bases). The germline V and J ends were trimmed by 0 bases and 8 bases, with 15 bases remaining between them. Per germline, CDR1 SGHDT and CDR2 YYEEEE. The CDR3 length is 15 residues. This CDR3 reads CASSLVTSAGDEQFF. The DNA of the CDR3 is TGTGCCAGCAGCTTGGTCACTTCCGCAGGGGATGAGCAGTTCTTC. Combining the CDR3 with reference TRBV5-6 and TRBJ2-1 gives the whole variable domain DAGVTQSPTHLIKTRGQQVTLRCSPKSGHDTVSWYQQALGQGPQFIFQYYEEEERQRGNFPDRFSGHQFPNYSSELNVNALLLGDSALYLCASSLVTSAGDEQFFGPGTRLTVL.

The chain is built from TRBV7-6 and TRBJ1-2; 8 nucleotides align to TRBD1. V gave up 5 bases and J gave up 8 bases; unmatched junction bases: 10. CDR3 length: 14 residues. The germline CDR1 and CDR2 sequences are SGHVS and FNYEAQ. CDR3 sequence reads: CASSPTDRGSGYTF. The CDR3 coding sequence is TGTGCCAGCAGCCCTACCGACAGGGGCAGCGGCTACACCTTC.

The rearrangement uses TRBV25-1 and TRBJ2-1; 10 positions match TRBD2. V gave up 5 bases and J gave up 4 bases; unmatched junction bases: 11. The CDR3 loop spans 17 amino acids. Germline assignment: CDR1 MGHDK and CDR2 SYGVNS. CDR3 sequence: CASSNLAGGITYNEQFF. CDR3 bases: TGTGCCAGCAGTAACTTAGCGGGGGGCATAACTTACAATGAGCAGTTCTTC.

This clonotype was counted only a few times. This chain connects TRBV7-8 to TRBJ1-5; 10 bases fit TRBD1. Germline CDR1 reads SGHVS; CDR2 reads FQNEAQ. CDR3 size: 17 residues. Losses at the gene ends were 5 bases for V and 2 bases for J; bases not matched to a gene: 9. The chain's CDR3 is CASSHGTGEIGNQPQHF. DNA for the CDR3: TGTGCCAGCAGCCATGGGACAGGGGAGATCGGCAATCAGCCCCAGCATTTT. The full variable domain, in which reference TRBV7-8 and TRBJ1-5 provide the parts outside the CDR3, is GAGVSQSPRYKVAKRGQDVALRCDPISGHVSLFWYQQALGQGPEFLTYFQNEAQLDKSGLPSDRFFAERPEGSVSTLKIQRTQQEDSAVYLCASSHGTGEIGNQPQHFGDGTRLSIL.

The sample holds a few counts of this clonotype. The genes are TRBV7-8 and TRBJ2-2; TRBD2 might be the D (5 bases). The CDR3 has 14 amino acids. Germline lookup yields CDR1 SGHVS and CDR2 FQNEAQ. Trimming removed 10 bases from V and 2 bases from J, with 14 bases in between. In DNA, the CDR3 is TGTGCCAACGAGGGAGATTTAAACACCGGGGAGCTGTTTTTT. As protein: CANEGDLNTGELFF.

This clonotype was counted at least ten times. The chain joins TRBV7-2 to TRBJ2-7; D unclear. CDR3 length: 15 residues. Per the germline V gene, CDR1 is SGHTA and CDR2 is FQGNSA. The V and J ends lost 2 bases and 6 bases respectively, with 17 bases between them. The CDR3 DNA reads as TGTGCCAGCAGCTTACGGTACGAGCAGGAATCCGAGCAGTACTTC. Translated: CASSLRYEQESEQYF.

This clonotype was seen more than once but under ten times. The rearrangement links TRBV7-9 to TRBJ2-5; 7 bases line up with TRBD1. This CDR3 region has 15 residues. The germline V gene has CDR1 SEHNR and CDR2 FQNEAQ (reference sequence). V trimming: 0 bases; J trimming: 5 bases; junction bases outside the gene matches: 6. This CDR3 is CASSLARDSLETQYF. Written as DNA, the CDR3 is TGTGCCAGCAGCTTAGCCCGGGACAGCTTGGAGACCCAGTACTTC.

This clonotype has more than one count but fewer than ten. This chain links TRBV5-1 with TRBJ2-2; no definite D call. V was cut by 0 bases and J by 2 bases, with 8 bases left in between. From germline, CDR1 is SGHRS and CDR2 YFSETQ. The CDR3 is 15 amino acids. CDR3 sequence (DNA): TGCGCCAGCAGCTTGGTTGTCAGCAACACCGGGGAGCTGTTTTTT. Its translation is CASSLVVSNTGELFF.

The chain is built from TRBV18 and TRBJ2-3; 9 nucleotides agree with TRBD1. The J segment lost 3 bases and the V segment lost 3 bases, leaving 7 bases of the junction unmatched. The CDR3 runs to 16 residues. Germline-derived CDR1 and CDR2 are KGHSH and LQKENI. The CDR3: CASSPLDRGVTDTQYF. Here the CDR3 DNA reads TGTGCCAGCTCACCCCTTGACAGGGGGGTAACAGATACGCAGTATTTT. Supplemented by reference TRBV18 and TRBJ2-3, the full variable domain reads NAGVMQNPRHLVRRRGQEARLRCSPMKGHSHVYWYRQLPEEGLKFMVYLQKENIIDESGMPKERFSAEFPKEGPSILRIQQVVRGDSAAYFCASSPLDRGVTDTQYFGPGTRLTVL.

This sequence joins TRBV5-4 and TRBJ2-2, with D possibly being TRBD2 (7 bases). V lost 4 bases and J 3 bases, leaving 13 bases between the germline ends. CDR1 is SGHNT, CDR2 YYREEE, per germline (reference sequence). The CDR3 length is 15 residues. The CDR3 coding sequence is TGTGCCAGCAGCCAGCGGGACACTCACACCGGGGAGCTGTTTTTT. Protein sequence: CASSQRDTHTGELFF.